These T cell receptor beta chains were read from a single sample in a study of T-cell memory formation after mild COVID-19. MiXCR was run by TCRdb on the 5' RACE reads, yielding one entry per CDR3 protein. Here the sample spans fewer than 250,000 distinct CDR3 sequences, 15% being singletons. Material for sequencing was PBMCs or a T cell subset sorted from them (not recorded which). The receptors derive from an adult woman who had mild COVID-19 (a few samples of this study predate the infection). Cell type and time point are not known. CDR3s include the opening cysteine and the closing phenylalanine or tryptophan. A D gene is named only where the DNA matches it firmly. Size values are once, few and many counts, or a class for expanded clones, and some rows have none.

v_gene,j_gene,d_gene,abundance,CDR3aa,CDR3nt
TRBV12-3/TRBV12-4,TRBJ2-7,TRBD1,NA,CASRDRFSSYEQYF,TGTGCCAGCAGGGACAGGTTCAGCTCCTACGAGCAGTACTTC
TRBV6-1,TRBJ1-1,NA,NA,CASISSLTRGTEAFF,TGTGCCAGCATTTCGTCCCTGACCAGGGGAACTGAAGCTTTCTTT
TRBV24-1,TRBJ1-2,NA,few,CATSDRRGGGGYTF,TGTGCCACCAGTGACCGCCGCGGCGGCGGAGGCTACACCTTC
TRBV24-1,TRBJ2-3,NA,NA,CATSEGDSAQYF,TGTGCCACCAGTGAGGGGGATTCGGCGCAGTATTTT
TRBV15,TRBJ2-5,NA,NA,CATSRALVGGQETQYF,TGTGCCACCAGCAGAGCCCTCGTCGGGGGCCAAGAGACCCAGTACTTC
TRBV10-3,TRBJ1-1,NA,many,CSTRVPGGTEAFF,TGTTCTACCCGGGTCCCTGGGGGCACTGAAGCTTTCTTT
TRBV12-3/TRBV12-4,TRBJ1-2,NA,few,CASSLHQGRGGYTF,TGTGCCAGCAGTTTACATCAGGGGCGCGGTGGCTACACCTTC
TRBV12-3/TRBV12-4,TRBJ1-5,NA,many,CASSPQTGNQPQHF,TGTGCCAGCAGCCCACAGACAGGAAATCAGCCCCAGCATTTT
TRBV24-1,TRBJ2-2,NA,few,CATSDGGATGELFF,TGTGCCACCAGTGATGGGGGGGCAACCGGGGAGCTGTTTTTT
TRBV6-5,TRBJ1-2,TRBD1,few,CASSDRERNGYTF,TGTGCCAGCAGTGACAGGGAGAGGAATGGCTACACCTTC
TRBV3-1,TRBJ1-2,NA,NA,CASSQDRDGANYGYTF,TGTGCCAGCAGCCAAGATCGGGACGGTGCAAACTATGGCTACACCTTC